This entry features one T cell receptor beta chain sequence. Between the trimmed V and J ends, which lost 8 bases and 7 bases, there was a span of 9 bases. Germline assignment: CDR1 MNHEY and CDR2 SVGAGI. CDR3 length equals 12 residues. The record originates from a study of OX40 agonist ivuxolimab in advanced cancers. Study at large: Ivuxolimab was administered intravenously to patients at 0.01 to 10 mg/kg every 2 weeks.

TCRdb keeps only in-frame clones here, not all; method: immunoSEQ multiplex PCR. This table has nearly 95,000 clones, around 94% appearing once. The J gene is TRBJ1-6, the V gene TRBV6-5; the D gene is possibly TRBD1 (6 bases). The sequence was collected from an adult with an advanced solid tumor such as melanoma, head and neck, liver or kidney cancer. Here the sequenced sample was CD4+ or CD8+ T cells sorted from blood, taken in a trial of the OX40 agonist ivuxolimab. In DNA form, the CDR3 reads TGTGCCAGCGGGCAGGGGAATTCACCCCTCCACTTT. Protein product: CASGQGNSPLHF.